These T cell receptor beta chains were read from a single sample in a study of blood T cell repertoires in COVID-19. Generated by immunoSEQ multiplex PCR, the TCRdb table keeps only in-frame clones and is missing some. The sample contains under 250,000 clones, roughly 82% of which appear only once. The sequencing sample was made of peripheral blood. The source of these receptors is a woman older than 75 with COVID-19, enrolled during active disease. Both conserved end residues are part of each CDR3. The order of the fields is J gene, V gene, CDR3 protein.

J gene: TRBJ1-2
V gene: TRBV16
CDR3 protein: CASSPQSTGKYGYTF

J gene: TRBJ1-2
V gene: TRBV5-4
CDR3 protein: CASSLGTQGNYGYTF

J gene: TRBJ2-2
V gene: TRBV10-1
CDR3 protein: CASSESRQRGKLFF

J gene: TRBJ1-6
V gene: TRBV6-2/TRBV6-3
CDR3 protein: CASSRPGQGLVGYNSPLHF

J gene: TRBJ1-1
V gene: TRBV10-3
CDR3 protein: CAIRGLDGMNTEAFF

J gene: TRBJ2-2
V gene: TRBV3-1/TRBV3-2
CDR3 protein: CASSLSGGARTGELFF

J gene: TRBJ1-4
V gene: TRBV6-2/TRBV6-3
CDR3 protein: CASSYYRGTSRQPNEKLFF

J gene: TRBJ1-6
V gene: TRBV7-2
CDR3 protein: CATGESNSPLHF

J gene: TRBJ1-3
V gene: TRBV10-3
CDR3 protein: CAISDPTVETSTIYF

J gene: TRBJ2-3
V gene: TRBV2
CDR3 protein: CASSLRGSHTDTQYF

J gene: TRBJ2-1
V gene: TRBV19
CDR3 protein: CASSKWGGNNEQFF

J gene: TRBJ2-2
V gene: TRBV7-3
CDR3 protein: CASSLTRGVTGELFF

J gene: TRBJ2-2
V gene: TRBV7-2
CDR3 protein: CASSLVGTGIPGELFF

J gene: TRBJ2-1
V gene: TRBV18
CDR3 protein: CASSPPAAGGPNNEQFF

J gene: TRBJ1-1
V gene: TRBV6-6
CDR3 protein: CASSYLTGPMNTEAFF

J gene: TRBJ1-6
V gene: TRBV6-1
CDR3 protein: CASSVFIRDNNSPLHF

J gene: TRBJ1-2
V gene: TRBV7-2
CDR3 protein: CASSPDRDYGYTF

J gene: TRBJ1-5
V gene: TRBV29-1
CDR3 protein: CSVEEFTGVLAGAQHF

J gene: TRBJ2-1
V gene: TRBV5-1
CDR3 protein: CASSLGTSVNEQFF

J gene: TRBJ1-5
V gene: TRBV5-5
CDR3 protein: CASSPRMANQPQHF

J gene: TRBJ1-6
V gene: TRBV5-1
CDR3 protein: CASSLPTGDNSPLHF

J gene: TRBJ1-5
V gene: TRBV6-5
CDR3 protein: CASSLQGNQPQHF

J gene: TRBJ2-1
V gene: TRBV5-1
CDR3 protein: CASTSGQAYNEQFF

J gene: TRBJ1-4
V gene: TRBV5-1
CDR3 protein: CASSPRNAEARRSTNEKLFF

J gene: TRBJ2-2
V gene: TRBV28
CDR3 protein: CASRYPGLASGELFF

J gene: TRBJ1-6
V gene: TRBV18
CDR3 protein: CASSPGTGDSPLHF

J gene: TRBJ1-1
V gene: TRBV11-2
CDR3 protein: CASSILTGNTEAFF

J gene: TRBJ1-4
V gene: TRBV24-1
CDR3 protein: CATSDPRPGREKLFF

J gene: TRBJ2-3
V gene: TRBV28
CDR3 protein: CASSLSGLGTDTQYF

J gene: TRBJ2-1
V gene: TRBV5-4
CDR3 protein: CASSPGLAGVRNEQFF

J gene: TRBJ2-5
V gene: TRBV7-2
CDR3 protein: CASSLFRDGETQYF

J gene: TRBJ2-7
V gene: TRBV3-1/TRBV3-2
CDR3 protein: CASSQRQGGQYF

J gene: TRBJ1-2
V gene: TRBV18
CDR3 protein: CASSGLKGQGPFLYGYTF

J gene: TRBJ2-1
V gene: TRBV27
CDR3 protein: CASSLQGDRNEQFF

J gene: TRBJ1-5
V gene: TRBV7-9
CDR3 protein: CASSLTGYNQPQHF

J gene: TRBJ1-1
V gene: TRBV19
CDR3 protein: CASSAGRGSTEAFF

J gene: TRBJ1-2
V gene: TRBV5-1
CDR3 protein: CASSPGTGDLPYWGYTF

J gene: TRBJ1-1
V gene: TRBV15
CDR3 protein: CATSRDYGQMNTEAFF

J gene: TRBJ1-1
V gene: TRBV5-5
CDR3 protein: CASSLYLPGQGAYTEAFF

J gene: TRBJ2-1
V gene: TRBV28
CDR3 protein: CASSPPPGERGGPLGNEQFF

J gene: TRBJ2-1
V gene: TRBV10-1
CDR3 protein: CASSERAGWRNEQFF